This T cell receptor beta chain derives from a study of blood T cell repertoires in COVID-19. In the original analysis: Researchers report that nucleated cell counts were estimated from reference gene primer amplification. Produced via immunoSEQ multiplex PCR; TCRdb's table is partial and in-frame only. The D gene and trimming were derived from the DNA, and the V and J assignments and clone size from that table. The sample has 280,000 or so clones; 80% to 90% are singletons. Unmatched junction bases numbered 5, after V lost 4 bases and J lost 1 base. Germline CDR1 and CDR2: KGHSH and LQKENI. The CDR3 length is 15 residues.

The chain joins TRBV18 to TRBJ2-3; TRBD2 agrees at 7 bases. Sequencing was done on a sample of PBMCs or T cells enriched from blood (not recorded which). This sequence was found in a man between 25 and 39 years old who had recovered from COVID-19. The CDR3 nucleotides are TGTGCCAGCTCACAGGTGGCGGGGGGCACAGATACGCAGTATTTT. Translated: CASSQVAGGTDTQYF.